Listed below are T cell receptor beta chains from one sample, sequenced in a study of T cells after yellow fever vaccination. TCRdb re-derived calls from the 5' RACE reads in MiXCR, one entry per CDR3 protein. The sample has roughly 330,000 distinct CDR3 sequences; around 4.1% are singletons. Sequencing used PBMCs, obtained 5 days after the yellow fever booster vaccination. The receptor set was obtained from a young man who received the YFV17D yellow fever vaccine. CDR3s include the opening cysteine and the closing phenylalanine or tryptophan. The D gene is left open where the match is weak. The listing skips clone size in some rows; elsewhere it reads once, few, many or a size class.

TGTGCCAGCAGCTTAGTTGGGGGGGCGACGACTAATGAAAAACTGTTTTTT,CASSLVGGATTNEKLFF,many,TRBV7-2,NA,TRBJ1-4
TGTGCTAGCAGCTTTGGCCCCACAGATACGCAGTATTTT,CASSFGPTDTQYF,many,TRBV7-7,NA,TRBJ2-3
TGTGCCAGCCGGGACATAAGTACAGATACGCAGTATTTT,CASRDISTDTQYF,few,TRBV19,NA,TRBJ2-3
TGTGCCAGCAGCTTAGCGCTCTCACCCCTCCACTTT,CASSLALSPLHF,few,TRBV7-2,NA,TRBJ1-6
TGTGCCAGCAGCTACCGACCGGGACTAGCGGGGGGGTTTCGAACCGGGGAGCTGTTTTTT,CASSYRPGLAGGFRTGELFF,NA,TRBV9,TRBD2,TRBJ2-2
TGTGCCAGCAGCCAAGGCGGGGGAGTACGAGAGACCCAGTACTTC,CASSQGGGVRETQYF,many,TRBV3-1,TRBD2,TRBJ2-5
TGTGCCAGCATCAATTATCGACAGTCCTTCTCTGGAAACACCATATATTTT,CASINYRQSFSGNTIYF,many,TRBV2,NA,TRBJ1-3
TGTGCCAGCCCACGGGCAGACTGGGGTCAGGGCCAAGAGACCCAGTACTTC,CASPRADWGQGQETQYF,many,TRBV6-1,NA,TRBJ2-5
TGTGCCAGCAGCCCAAAGACTAGCGGACTCCAAGAGACCCAGTACTTC,CASSPKTSGLQETQYF,many,TRBV14,TRBD2,TRBJ2-5
TGTGCCAGCAGCCAACGAGCGGGGGAGAGCACAGATACGCAGTATTTT,CASSQRAGESTDTQYF,NA,TRBV4-2,TRBD2,TRBJ2-3
TGCAGTGCTAGAGAGGGAGGTAGCCTGGGGGGCGGGACCCAGTACTTC,CSAREGGSLGGGTQYF,NA,TRBV20-1,NA,TRBJ2-5
TGTGCCAGCAGTGACCGCCCCAATGAGCAGTTCTTC,CASSDRPNEQFF,NA,TRBV6-1,NA,TRBJ2-1
TGTGCCAGCAGCGGAGCAGGACCCTACGAGCAGTACTTC,CASSGAGPYEQYF,NA,TRBV7-8,NA,TRBJ2-7
TGTGCCAGCAGCCAAGTTTCCGCGGGGGCCTACAATGAGCAGTTCTTC,CASSQVSAGAYNEQFF,few,TRBV4-2,TRBD2,TRBJ2-1
TGTGCCAGCAGCCCCAGATTCTATAATGGCTACACCTTC,CASSPRFYNGYTF,NA,TRBV12-3/TRBV12-4,NA,TRBJ1-2
TGCGCCAGCAGCTTGGGAGGGTCTGATTCACCCCTCCACTTT,CASSLGGSDSPLHF,few,TRBV5-1,NA,TRBJ1-6
TGTGCCAGCAGTGAATCCGTGGGCGGCTACACCTTC,CASSESVGGYTF,many,TRBV25-1,NA,TRBJ1-2
TGCAGTGCTAGAGCAGCACCGGGACAGGGCAAAATCGGTGAAAAACTGTTTTTT,CSARAAPGQGKIGEKLFF,NA,TRBV20-1,TRBD1,TRBJ1-4
TGTGCCAGCAGGACTCTCCAATCGAACACCGGGGAGCTGTTTTTT,CASRTLQSNTGELFF,few,TRBV12-3/TRBV12-4,NA,TRBJ2-2
TGTGCCAGCAGCGAGCGCCTGGGCAGGGGGCCTATCGAGACCCAGTACTTC,CASSERLGRGPIETQYF,many,TRBV9,TRBD1,TRBJ2-5
TGCAGCGCCCAGGGCGGGGGAGGCTCTGGGGCCAACGTCCTGACTTTC,CSAQGGGGSGANVLTF,few,TRBV29-1,TRBD2,TRBJ2-6